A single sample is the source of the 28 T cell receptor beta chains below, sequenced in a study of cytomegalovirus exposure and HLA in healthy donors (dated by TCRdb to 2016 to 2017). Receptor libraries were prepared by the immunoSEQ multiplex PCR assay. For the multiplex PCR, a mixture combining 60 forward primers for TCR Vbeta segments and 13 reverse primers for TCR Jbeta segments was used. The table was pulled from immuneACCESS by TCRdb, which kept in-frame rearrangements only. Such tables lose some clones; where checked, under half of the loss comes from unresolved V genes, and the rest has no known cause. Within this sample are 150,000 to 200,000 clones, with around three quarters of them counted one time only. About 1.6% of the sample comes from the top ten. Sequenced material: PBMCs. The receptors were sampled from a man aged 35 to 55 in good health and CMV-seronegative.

This CDR3 is CASSLGTLAGVTGELFF. CDR3 DNA: TGCGCCAGCAGCTTGGGTACGCTAGCGGGAGTCACCGGGGAGCTGTTTTTT. The rearrangement joins TRBV5-1 to TRBJ2-2; 10 bases align to TRBD2. J lost 4 bases, V lost 0 bases, and 6 bases had no gene match. Germline V gene data show CDR1 as SGHRS and CDR2 as YFSETQ. There are 17 residues in the CDR3.

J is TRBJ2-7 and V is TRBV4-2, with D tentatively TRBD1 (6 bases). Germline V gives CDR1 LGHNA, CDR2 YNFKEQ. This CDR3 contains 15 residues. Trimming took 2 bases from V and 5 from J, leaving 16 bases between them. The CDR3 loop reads CASSQIDRRGDEQYF. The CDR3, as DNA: TGTGCCAGCAGCCAAATCGACAGGCGAGGGGACGAGCAGTACTTC.

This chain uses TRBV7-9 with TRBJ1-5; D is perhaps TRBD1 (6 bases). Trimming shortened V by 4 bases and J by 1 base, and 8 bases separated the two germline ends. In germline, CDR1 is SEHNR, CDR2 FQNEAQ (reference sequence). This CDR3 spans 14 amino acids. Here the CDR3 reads CASSSGQSNQPQHF. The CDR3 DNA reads TGTGCCAGCAGCTCTGGACAGAGCAATCAGCCCCAGCATTTT. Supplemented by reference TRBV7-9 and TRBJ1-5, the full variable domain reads DTGVSQNPRHKITKRGQNVTFRCDPISEHNRLYWYRQTLGQGPEFLTYFQNEAQLEKSRLLSDRFSAERPKGSFSTLEIQRTEQGDSAMYLCASSSGQSNQPQHFGDGTRLSIL.

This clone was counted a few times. This CDR3 is CASSLSGALAGLVETQYF. The DNA for the CDR3 is TGTGCCAGCAGTTTATCGGGAGCGTTAGCGGGATTGGTGGAGACCCAGTACTTC. This rearrangement joins TRBV28 to TRBJ2-5; 8 bases agree with TRBD2. The V segment lost 1 base and the J segment 5 bases; nucleotides outside the gene matches: 15. Germline V CDR1 and CDR2: MDHEN, SYDVKM. The CDR3 consists of 18 residues.

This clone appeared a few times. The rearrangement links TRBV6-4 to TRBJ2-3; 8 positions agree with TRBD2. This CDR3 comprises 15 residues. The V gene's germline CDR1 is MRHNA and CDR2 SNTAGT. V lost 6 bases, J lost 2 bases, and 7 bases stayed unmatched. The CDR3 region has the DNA TGTGCCAGCAGCCTTAGCGGGACCGCCACAGATACGCAGTATTTT. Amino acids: CASSLSGTATDTQYF.

Written as DNA, the CDR3 is TGTGCCAGCAGTGGGACAGTCCAAGAGACCCAGTACTTC. Translation gives CASSGTVQETQYF. The V call is TRBV6-5, the J call TRBJ2-5, with TRBD1 matching over 7 bases. This CDR3 spans 13 amino acids. V shed 5 bases, J shed 1 base, and the junction held 1 base outside the gene matches. The germline V gene encodes CDR1 MNHEY and CDR2 SVGAGI.

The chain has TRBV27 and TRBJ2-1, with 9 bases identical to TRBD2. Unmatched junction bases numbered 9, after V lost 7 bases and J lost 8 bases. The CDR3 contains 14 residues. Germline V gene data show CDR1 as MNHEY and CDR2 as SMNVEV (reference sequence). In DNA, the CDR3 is TGTGCCAGCAAAAGTAGCGGGAGTGGCTATGAGCAGTTCTTC. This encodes CASKSSGSGYEQFF.

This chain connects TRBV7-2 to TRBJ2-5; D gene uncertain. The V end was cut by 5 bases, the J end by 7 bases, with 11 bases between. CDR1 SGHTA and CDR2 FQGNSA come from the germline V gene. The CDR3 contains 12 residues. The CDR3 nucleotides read TGTGCCAGCAGCACGCTGACGGGGACCCAGTACTTC. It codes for CASSTLTGTQYF. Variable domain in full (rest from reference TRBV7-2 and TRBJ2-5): GAGVSQSPSNKVTEKGKDVELRCDPISGHTALYWYRQSLGQGLEFLIYFQGNSAPDKSGLPSDRFSAERTGGSVSTLTIQRTQQEDSAVYLCASSTLTGTQYFGPGTRLLVL.

The CDR3 coding sequence is TGTGCCAGCAGGAGGGGGCCGCTAGCGGGAGTCTTAGACACAGATACGCAGTATTTT. This sequence encodes CASRRGPLAGVLDTDTQYF. The rearrangement uses TRBV6-4 and TRBJ2-3, with TRBD2 matching over 10 bases. The CDR3 length is 19 residues. Losses at the gene ends were 6 bases for V and 2 bases for J; bases not matched to a gene: 17. Germline V lookup: CDR1 MRHNA, CDR2 SNTAGT.

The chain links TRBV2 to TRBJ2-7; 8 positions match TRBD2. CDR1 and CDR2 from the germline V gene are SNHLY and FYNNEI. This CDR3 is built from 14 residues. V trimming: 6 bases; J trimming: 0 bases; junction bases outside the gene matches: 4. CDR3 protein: CASSGGRSSYEQYV. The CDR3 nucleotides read TGTGCCAGCAGCGGCGGGAGGAGCTCCTACGAGCAGTACGTC.

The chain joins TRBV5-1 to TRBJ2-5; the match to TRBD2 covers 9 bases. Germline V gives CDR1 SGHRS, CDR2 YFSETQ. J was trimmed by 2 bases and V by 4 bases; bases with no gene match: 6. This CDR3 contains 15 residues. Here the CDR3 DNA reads TGCGCCAGCAGCCTTCGACTAGCGGATCAAGAGACCCAGTACTTC. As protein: CASSLRLADQETQYF. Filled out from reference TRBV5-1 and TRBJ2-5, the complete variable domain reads KAGVTQTPRYLIKTRGQQVTLSCSPISGHRSVSWYQQTPGQGLQFLFEYFSETQRNKGNFPGRFSGRQFSNSRSEMNVSTLELGDSALYLCASSLRLADQETQYFGPGTRLLVL.

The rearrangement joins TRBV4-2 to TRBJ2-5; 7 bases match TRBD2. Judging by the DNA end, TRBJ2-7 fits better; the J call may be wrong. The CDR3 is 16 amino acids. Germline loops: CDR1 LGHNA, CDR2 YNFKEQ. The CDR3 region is CASSQDLLALTYEQYF. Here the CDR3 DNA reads TGTGCCAGCAGCCAAGATCTACTAGCGTTGACCTACGAGCAGTACTTC.

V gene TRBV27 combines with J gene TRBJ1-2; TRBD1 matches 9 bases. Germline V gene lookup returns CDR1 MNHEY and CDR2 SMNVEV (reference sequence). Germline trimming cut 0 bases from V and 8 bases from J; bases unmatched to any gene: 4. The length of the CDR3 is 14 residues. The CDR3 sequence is CASSLSVTGGGYTF. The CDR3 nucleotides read TGTGCCAGCAGTTTATCGGTCACAGGGGGCGGCTACACCTTC.

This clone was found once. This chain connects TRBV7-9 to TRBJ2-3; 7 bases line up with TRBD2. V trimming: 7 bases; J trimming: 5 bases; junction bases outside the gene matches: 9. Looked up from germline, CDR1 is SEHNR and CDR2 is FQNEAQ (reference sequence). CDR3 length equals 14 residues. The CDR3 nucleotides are TGTGCCAGCAAGGGGCCGACTAGCCTAGATACGCAGTATTTT. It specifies CASKGPTSLDTQYF.

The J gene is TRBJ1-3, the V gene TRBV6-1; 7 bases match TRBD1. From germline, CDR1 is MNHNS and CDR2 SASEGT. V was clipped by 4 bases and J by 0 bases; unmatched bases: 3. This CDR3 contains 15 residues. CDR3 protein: CASSGDRLSGNTIYF. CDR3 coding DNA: TGTGCCAGCAGTGGGGACAGACTCTCTGGAAACACCATATATTTT.

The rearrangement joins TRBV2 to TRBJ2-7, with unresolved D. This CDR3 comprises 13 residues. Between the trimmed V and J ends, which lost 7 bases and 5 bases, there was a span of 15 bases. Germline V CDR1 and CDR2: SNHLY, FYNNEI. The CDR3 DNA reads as TGTGCCAGCACGTCGGATGAGGTGCACGAGCAGTACGTC. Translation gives CASTSDEVHEQYV.

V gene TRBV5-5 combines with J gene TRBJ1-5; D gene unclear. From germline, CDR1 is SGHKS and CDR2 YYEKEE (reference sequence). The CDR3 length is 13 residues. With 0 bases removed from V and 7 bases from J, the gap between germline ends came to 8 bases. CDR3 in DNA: TGTGCCAGCAGCTTGGTCGGGAACCAGCCCCAGCATTTT. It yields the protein CASSLVGNQPQHF.

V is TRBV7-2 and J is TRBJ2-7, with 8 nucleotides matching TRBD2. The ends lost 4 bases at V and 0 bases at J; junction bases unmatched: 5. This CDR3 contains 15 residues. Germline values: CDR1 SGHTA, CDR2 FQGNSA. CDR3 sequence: CASSYGGTSSYEQYV. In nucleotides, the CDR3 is TGTGCCAGCAGCTACGGGGGGACTAGCTCCTACGAGCAGTACGTC.

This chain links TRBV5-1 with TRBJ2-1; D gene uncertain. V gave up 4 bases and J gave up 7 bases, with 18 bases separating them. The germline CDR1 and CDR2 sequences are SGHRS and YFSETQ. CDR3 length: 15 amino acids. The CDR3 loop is CASSRLAFSPNEQFF. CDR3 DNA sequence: TGCGCCAGCAGCCGTCTCGCGTTTAGTCCGAATGAGCAGTTCTTC.

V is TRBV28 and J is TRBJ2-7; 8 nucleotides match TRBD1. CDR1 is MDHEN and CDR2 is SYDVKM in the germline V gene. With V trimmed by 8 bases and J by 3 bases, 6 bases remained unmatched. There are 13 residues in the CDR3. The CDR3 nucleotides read TGTGCCAGCGACGGACAGGGTTACTACGAGCAGTACTTC. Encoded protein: CASDGQGYYEQYF.

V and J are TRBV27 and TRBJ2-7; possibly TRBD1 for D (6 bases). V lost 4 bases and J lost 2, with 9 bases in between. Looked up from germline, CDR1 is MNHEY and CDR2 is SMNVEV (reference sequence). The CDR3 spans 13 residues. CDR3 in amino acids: CASSSSGAYEQYF. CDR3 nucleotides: TGTGCCAGCAGTTCCTCAGGGGCCTACGAGCAGTACTTC.

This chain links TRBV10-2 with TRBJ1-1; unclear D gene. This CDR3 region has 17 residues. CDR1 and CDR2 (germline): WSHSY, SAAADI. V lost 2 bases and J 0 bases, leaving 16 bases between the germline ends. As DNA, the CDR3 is TGCGCCAGCAGTGAGGAAACACCAACCCCGATGAACACTGAAGCTTTCTTT. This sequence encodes CASSEETPTPMNTEAFF.

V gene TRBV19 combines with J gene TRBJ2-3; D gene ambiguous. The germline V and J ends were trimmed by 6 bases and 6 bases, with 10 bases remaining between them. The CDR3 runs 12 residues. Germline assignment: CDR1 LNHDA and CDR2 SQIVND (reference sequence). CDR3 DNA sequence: TGTGCCAGTAGGGGCGAGATGGATACGCAGTATTTT. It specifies CASRGEMDTQYF.

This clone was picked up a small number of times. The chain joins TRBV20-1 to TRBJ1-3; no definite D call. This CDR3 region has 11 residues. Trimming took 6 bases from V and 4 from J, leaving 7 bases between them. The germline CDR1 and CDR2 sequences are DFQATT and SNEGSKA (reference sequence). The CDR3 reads CSAIGGNTIYF. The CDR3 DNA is TGCAGTGCAATTGGCGGAAACACCATATATTTT.

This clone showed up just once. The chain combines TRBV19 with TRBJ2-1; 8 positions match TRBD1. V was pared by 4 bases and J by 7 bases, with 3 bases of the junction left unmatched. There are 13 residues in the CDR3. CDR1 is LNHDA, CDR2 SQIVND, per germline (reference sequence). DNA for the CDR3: TGTGCCAGTAGTACCCGGACAGGGAATGAGCAGTTCTTC. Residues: CASSTRTGNEQFF.

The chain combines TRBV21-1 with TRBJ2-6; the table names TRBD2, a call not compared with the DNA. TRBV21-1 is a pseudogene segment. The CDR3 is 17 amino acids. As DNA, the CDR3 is TGTGCCAGCAGCAAAGCAATGAGAAGCTCTGGGGCCAACGTCCTGACTTTC. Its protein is CASSKAMRSSGANVLTF.

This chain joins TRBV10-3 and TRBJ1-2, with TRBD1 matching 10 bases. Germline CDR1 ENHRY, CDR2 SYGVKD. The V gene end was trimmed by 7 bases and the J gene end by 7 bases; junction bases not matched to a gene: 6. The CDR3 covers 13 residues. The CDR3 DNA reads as TGTGCCATCACTTCGGGACAGGGGTTTGGCTACACCTTC. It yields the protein CAITSGQGFGYTF.

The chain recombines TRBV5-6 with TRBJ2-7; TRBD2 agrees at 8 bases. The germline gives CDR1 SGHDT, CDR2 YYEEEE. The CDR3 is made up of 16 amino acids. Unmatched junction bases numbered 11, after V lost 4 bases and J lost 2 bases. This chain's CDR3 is CASSARSGLGPYEQYF. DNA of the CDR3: TGTGCCAGCAGCGCTCGCTCGGGACTAGGCCCCTACGAGCAGTACTTC.